Below, 31 T cell receptor beta chains from the same sample are listed, as sequenced in a study of CD8+ T cells in alopecia areata. RNA was isolated and reverse transcribed to cDNA, the sequencing template. Only in-frame clones appear in the TCRdb table, and some are missing; sequencing was by immunoSEQ multiplex PCR. The data contain approximately 200,000 clones, roughly three fifths of them seen just once; the ten biggest clones take up 3% to 3.5%. Treatment defined: oral pan-JAK inhibitor, 5-10 mg twice daily. This specimen was CD4+ T cells sorted from blood, taken at week 4, from a patient treated with tofacitinib. These receptors originate from a human donor with alopecia areata.

The chain combines TRBV6-5 with TRBJ1-1; D remains ambiguous. With 2 bases removed from V and 1 base from J, the gap between germline ends came to 5 bases. CDR1 and CDR2 from the germline V gene are MNHEY and SVGAGI. The CDR3 sequence is 13 residues long. CDR3 DNA: TGTGCCAGCAGTTACCTCGCGAACACTGAAGCTTTCTTT. Translating gives CASSYLANTEAFF.

V gene TRBV29-1 combines with J gene TRBJ1-1, with 9 bases that match TRBD1. V was pared by 5 bases and J by 4 bases, with 14 bases of the junction left unmatched. The CDR3 spans 16 residues. CDR1 SQVTM and CDR2 ANQGSEA come from the germline V gene. The CDR3 DNA sequence: TGCAGCGTTAGAGGTCCGAACAGGGGGCGCGGCACTGAAGCTTTCTTT. It translates to CSVRGPNRGRGTEAFF. Based on the CDR3 plus reference TRBV29-1 and TRBJ1-1, the full variable domain is SAVISQKPSRDICQRGTSLTIQCQVDSQVTMMFWYRQQPGQSLTLIATANQGSEATYESGFVIDKFPISRPNLTFSTLTVSNMSPEDSSIYLCSVRGPNRGRGTEAFFGQGTRLTVV.

The V call is TRBV18, the J call TRBJ1-6, with a tentative D call TRBD1 (6 bases). Trimming pared 1 base from V and 8 bases from J, leaving 12 bases between. The V gene's germline CDR1 is KGHSH and CDR2 LQKENI. The CDR3 loop spans 15 amino acids. DNA of the CDR3: TGTGCCAGCTCACCACTAGCAGGGGAATATTCACCCCTCCACTTT. Translated: CASSPLAGEYSPLHF.

The rearrangement joins TRBV30 to TRBJ1-6; TRBD1 is a possible D gene (5 bases). CDR1 and CDR2 from the germline V gene are GTSNPN and SVGIG (reference sequence). This CDR3 comprises 15 residues. Trimming took off 0 bases at V and 5 bases at J, with 11 bases between the two ends. The CDR3 loop reads CAWSVPRQNNSPLHF. The CDR3 bases are TGTGCCTGGAGTGTTCCGAGACAGAATAATTCACCCCTCCACTTT.

V and J are TRBV18 and TRBJ2-7; possibly TRBD2 for D (6 bases). The CDR3 has 12 residues. The V gene's germline CDR1 is KGHSH and CDR2 LQKENI. V lost 3 bases, J lost 10 bases, and 13 bases lay in between. The CDR3 here is CASSPNQEGQYF. CDR3 coding DNA: TGTGCCAGCTCACCTAACCAGGAGGGACAGTACTTC.

This clone was seen a few times. The rearrangement links TRBV6-4 to TRBJ1-6; D is possibly TRBD1 (6 bases). Looked up from germline, CDR1 is MRHNA and CDR2 is SNTAGT. This CDR3 spans 13 amino acids. With 4 bases removed from V and 6 bases from J, the gap between germline ends came to 7 bases. The CDR3 loop reads CASSGGPNSPLHF. DNA for the CDR3: TGTGCCAGCAGTGGGGGGCCTAATTCACCCCTCCACTTT.

The chain links TRBV9 to TRBJ2-5, with D possibly matching TRBD1 (6 bases). Deletions cut 2 bases from V and 2 bases from J, with 13 bases between. The CDR3 has 15 residues. Germline V gives CDR1 SGDLS, CDR2 YYNGEE. CDR3 residues: CASSVYPGVQETQYF. In DNA, the CDR3 is TGTGCCAGCAGCGTTTATCCAGGGGTACAAGAGACCCAGTACTTC.

The CDR3 DNA follows: TGCAGCACCTCCTTGATAGACTTGAACACTGAAGCTTTCTTT. Translating gives CSTSLIDLNTEAFF. V gene TRBV29-1 combines with J gene TRBJ1-1; D ambiguous. Trimming removed 8 bases from V and 0 bases from J, with 16 bases in between. CDR1 and CDR2 from the germline V gene are SQVTM and ANQGSEA. CDR3 length: 14 residues. Full variable domain (missing parts from reference TRBV29-1 and TRBJ1-1): SAVISQKPSRDICQRGTSLTIQCQVDSQVTMMFWYRQQPGQSLTLIATANQGSEATYESGFVIDKFPISRPNLTFSTLTVSNMSPEDSSIYLCSTSLIDLNTEAFFGQGTRLTVV.

V gene TRBV28 combines with J gene TRBJ1-2, with D hard to call. Germline-derived CDR1 and CDR2 are MDHEN and SYDVKM. The ends were cut back, 3 bases at V and 8 bases at J, with 10 bases in the middle. The CDR3 loop spans 12 amino acids. The CDR3 bases are TGTGCCAGCAGTTTTAGGCTGGGAGGCTACACCTTC. It translates to CASSFRLGGYTF.

CDR3 sequence reads: CAWSEGIRVSSALHF. The CDR3 nucleotides read TGTGCCTGGAGTGAGGGGATCAGGGTCTCCTCCGCCCTCCACTTT. The V call is TRBV30, the J call TRBJ1-6; the D gene is possibly TRBD1 (5 bases). The CDR3 consists of 15 residues. Germline V lookup: CDR1 GTSNPN, CDR2 SVGIG (reference sequence). V lost 1 base, J lost 14 bases, and 21 bases lay in between.

The chain links TRBV30 to TRBJ1-2, with D unresolved. Germline loops: CDR1 GTSNPN, CDR2 SVGIG (reference sequence). V lost 3 bases and J lost 4, with 12 bases in between. CDR3 size: 13 residues. The CDR3 spells CAWRSLLGYGYTF. CDR3 nucleotide sequence: TGTGCCTGGAGGTCACTCCTCGGCTATGGCTACACCTTC.

This clone was seen just once. The chain combines TRBV6-6 with TRBJ2-3, with D unresolved. V dropped 10 bases and J dropped 4 bases, with 15 bases sitting between them. There are 13 residues in the CDR3. Germline V gene lookup returns CDR1 MNHNY and CDR2 SVGAGI (reference sequence). The chain's CDR3 is CATRRRQSDTQYF. CDR3 nucleotide sequence: TGTGCCACCCGTAGAAGGCAGTCAGATACGCAGTATTTT.

J is TRBJ1-2 and V is TRBV30; possibly TRBD1 for D (6 bases). Per the germline V gene, CDR1 is GTSNPN and CDR2 is SVGIG (reference sequence). The CDR3 contains 12 residues. Trimming removed 0 bases at V and 14 bases at J, with 16 bases between. The CDR3 DNA reads TGTGCCTGGAGTGTATCCAGGGGAATTGAGACCTTC. Amino acid sequence: CAWSVSRGIETF.

The sample holds a few counts of this clone. The J gene is TRBJ2-1, the V gene TRBV5-4; D is undetermined. Per germline, CDR1 SGHNT and CDR2 YYREEE (reference sequence). This CDR3 has 11 amino acids. V shed 4 bases and J shed 8 bases, with 7 bases lying between them. CDR3 DNA sequence: TGTGCCAGCAGCACGTGGGATGAGCAGTTCTTC. The encoded protein is CASSTWDEQFF. The entire variable domain, with the rest obtained from reference TRBV5-4 and TRBJ2-1, is as follows: ETGVTQSPTHLIKTRGQQVTLRCSSQSGHNTVSWYQQALGQGPQFIFQYYREEENGRGNFPPRFSGLQFPNYSSELNVNALELDDSALYLCASSTWDEQFFGPGTRLTVL.

The rearrangement links TRBV5-4 to TRBJ1-3; D not certain. The germline V gene encodes CDR1 SGHNT and CDR2 YYREEE (reference sequence). The CDR3 sequence is 14 residues long. Trimming removed 4 bases at V and 0 bases at J, with 8 bases between. CDR3: CASSPEPSGNTIYF. CDR3 coding DNA: TGTGCCAGCAGCCCTGAACCCTCTGGAAACACCATATATTTT.

V usage is TRBV7-9 and J usage is TRBJ1-1; D perhaps matches TRBD1 (5 bases). CDR1 and CDR2 from the germline V gene are SEHNR and FQNEAQ (reference sequence). V was clipped by 6 bases and J by 1 base, with 12 bases between them. The CDR3 extends over 14 amino acids. The CDR3 DNA follows: TGTGCCAGCAGACTACAGGCGACGAACACTGAAGCTTTCTTT. Its protein is CASRLQATNTEAFF.

The CDR3: CASSLFATANTGELFF. For the CDR3, the DNA is TGTGCCAGCAGCTTGTTCGCGACCGCGAACACCGGGGAGCTGTTTTTT. This chain joins TRBV5-4 and TRBJ2-2; the D is unclear. Germline V gives CDR1 SGHNT, CDR2 YYREEE (reference sequence). Trimming left V 1 base short and J 0 bases short, with 10 bases between. The CDR3 runs to 16 residues.

In the case of this clone: An end of the junction differs from the germline gene, which may be a read error. J is TRBJ1-3 and V is TRBV7-7, with D possibly matching TRBD1 (5 bases). The CDR3 is 15 residues long. CDR1 and CDR2 from the germline V gene are SSHAT and FNYEAQ (reference sequence). CDR3 sequence (DNA): TGTGCTAGCAGCTTTCCGCAGGGCAGTGGAAACACCATATATTTT. It yields the protein CASSFPQGSGNTIYF.

The rearrangement joins TRBV2 to TRBJ1-6, with D maybe TRBD1 (5 bases). The CDR3 runs 13 residues. The germline gives CDR1 SNHLY, CDR2 FYNNEI. Trimming removed 3 bases from V and 11 bases from J, with 11 bases in between. CDR3 sequence: CASSEQGLPPLHF. The CDR3 DNA follows: TGTGCCAGCAGTGAGCAGGGTTTGCCACCCCTCCACTTT.

This clone was recorded a few times. The CDR3 sequence: CAWRAGVYTDTQYF. The CDR3 bases are TGTGCCTGGAGGGCAGGGGTGTACACAGATACGCAGTATTTT. The rearrangement joins TRBV30 to TRBJ2-3; D may be TRBD1 (6 bases). The CDR3 contains 14 residues. The germline CDR1 and CDR2 sequences are GTSNPN and SVGIG (reference sequence). Trimming removed 3 bases at V and 2 bases at J, with 12 bases between.

The CDR3 DNA reads as TGTGCCAGCAGCTCAACGTCAGGGGCGCTGAACACCGGGGAGCTGTTTTTT. Its translation: CASSSTSGALNTGELFF. This chain uses TRBV7-9 with TRBJ2-2, with TRBD1 as a possible D gene (6 bases). With 4 bases removed from V and 1 base from J, the gap between germline ends came to 16 bases. The germline CDR1 and CDR2 sequences are SEHNR and FQNEAQ (reference sequence). CDR3 length: 17 residues.

A few counts support this clone. Other DNA sequences in the same sample also yield this CDR3. The V and J genes are TRBV7-2 and TRBJ1-2, with D possibly matching TRBD1 (5 bases). Germline lookup yields CDR1 SGHTA and CDR2 FQGNSA. V lost 3 bases, J lost 4 bases, and 12 bases lay in between. CDR3 length: 14 residues. CDR3 sequence (DNA): TGTGCCAGCAGCTTTGGGCAGGGCCCCTATGGCTACACCTTC. It encodes CASSFGQGPYGYTF.

This chain connects TRBV4-2 to TRBJ1-5; D gene ambiguous. The CDR3 totals 23 residues. Germline CDR1 is LGHNA and CDR2 is YNFKEQ. Trimming removed 2 bases at V and 0 bases at J, with 32 bases between. CDR3 sequence reads: CASSQYYQMTPSAGPYSNQPQHF. The CDR3 DNA reads TGTGCCAGCAGCCAATACTATCAAATGACACCGAGTGCTGGGCCCTATAGCAATCAGCCCCAGCATTTT.

This chain uses TRBV20-1 with TRBJ1-4, with D hard to call. CDR1 is DFQATT and CDR2 is SNEGSKA in the germline V gene (reference sequence). The CDR3 loop spans 11 amino acids. V lost 3 bases, J lost 4 bases, and 3 bases lay in between. The CDR3 protein is CSARLNEKLFF. Written as DNA, the CDR3 is TGCAGTGCTAGGCTTAATGAAAAACTGTTTTTT.

This chain links TRBV10-3 with TRBJ1-1; D not certain. The length of the CDR3 is 14 residues. CDR1 is ENHRY and CDR2 is SYGVKD in the germline V gene. Trimming removed 3 bases from V and 1 base from J, with 9 bases in between. The CDR3 nucleotides are TGTGCCATCAGTGACCTGGCGACGAACACTGAAGCTTTCTTT. Its protein product is CAISDLATNTEAFF.

The rearrangement joins TRBV30 to TRBJ1-2; D gene unclear. Deletions cut 4 bases from V and 2 bases from J, with 5 bases between. This CDR3 region has 11 residues. CDR1 and CDR2 (germline): GTSNPN, SVGIG (reference sequence). The CDR3 nucleotides are TGTGCCTGGAACAGAAACTATGGCTACACCTTC. Its translation is CAWNRNYGYTF.

The chain joins TRBV7-2 to TRBJ2-1; D tentatively fits TRBD1 or TRBD2 (5 bases each). Trimming stripped 8 bases from V and 6 bases from J, with 17 bases between. This CDR3 is 14 amino acids long. Germline CDR1 SGHTA, CDR2 FQGNSA. CDR3 in amino acids: CASGGTAPVNEQFF. CDR3 in DNA: TGTGCCAGCGGGGGAACCGCCCCTGTCAATGAGCAGTTCTTC.

V is TRBV7-8 and J is TRBJ1-1; 10 positions match TRBD1. Germline CDR1 and CDR2: SGHVS and FQNEAQ. The CDR3 sequence is 17 residues long. J gave up 6 bases and V 5 bases, and 15 bases lay outside the gene matches. The CDR3 DNA follows: TGTGCCAGCAGCACCCCGGGACAGGGGATTCAGCAAGCTGAAGCTTTCTTT. Protein sequence: CASSTPGQGIQQAEAFF. Full variable domain (missing parts from reference TRBV7-8 and TRBJ1-1): GAGVSQSPRYKVAKRGQDVALRCDPISGHVSLFWYQQALGQGPEFLTYFQNEAQLDKSGLPSDRFFAERPEGSVSTLKIQRTQQEDSAVYLCASSTPGQGIQQAEAFFGQGTRLTVV.

Notes on this clone: At one of its ends the junction is not consistent with the germline gene, which may arise from a read error. In the same sample, other DNA sequences code for this CDR3. As DNA, the CDR3 is TGCGCCAGCAGCTTGAGCGGCAGGGCGGGATCTGAAGCCTTCTTT. As protein: CASSLSGRAGSEAFF. This chain connects TRBV5-1 to TRBJ1-1; weak D call: TRBD1 (5 bases). This CDR3 contains 15 residues. Per the germline V gene, CDR1 is SGHRS and CDR2 is YFSETQ.

The chain links TRBV30 to TRBJ1-6; D gene unclear. CDR1 is GTSNPN, CDR2 SVGIG, per germline (reference sequence). The CDR3 has 15 residues. V lost 0 bases and J lost 14, with 20 bases in between. The CDR3 DNA is TGTGCCTGGAGTGTACGGGCCGCCTCATCCGGGGCCCTCCACTTT. It codes for CAWSVRAASSGALHF.

The V gene is TRBV4-3, the J gene TRBJ2-3; D ambiguous. Trimming pared 5 bases from V and 0 bases from J, leaving 6 bases between. CDR1 is LGHNA, CDR2 YSLEER, per germline. The CDR3 totals 13 residues. Here the CDR3 reads CASSTNSTDTQYF. The CDR3 nucleotides are TGCGCCAGCAGCACCAACAGCACAGATACGCAGTATTTT.